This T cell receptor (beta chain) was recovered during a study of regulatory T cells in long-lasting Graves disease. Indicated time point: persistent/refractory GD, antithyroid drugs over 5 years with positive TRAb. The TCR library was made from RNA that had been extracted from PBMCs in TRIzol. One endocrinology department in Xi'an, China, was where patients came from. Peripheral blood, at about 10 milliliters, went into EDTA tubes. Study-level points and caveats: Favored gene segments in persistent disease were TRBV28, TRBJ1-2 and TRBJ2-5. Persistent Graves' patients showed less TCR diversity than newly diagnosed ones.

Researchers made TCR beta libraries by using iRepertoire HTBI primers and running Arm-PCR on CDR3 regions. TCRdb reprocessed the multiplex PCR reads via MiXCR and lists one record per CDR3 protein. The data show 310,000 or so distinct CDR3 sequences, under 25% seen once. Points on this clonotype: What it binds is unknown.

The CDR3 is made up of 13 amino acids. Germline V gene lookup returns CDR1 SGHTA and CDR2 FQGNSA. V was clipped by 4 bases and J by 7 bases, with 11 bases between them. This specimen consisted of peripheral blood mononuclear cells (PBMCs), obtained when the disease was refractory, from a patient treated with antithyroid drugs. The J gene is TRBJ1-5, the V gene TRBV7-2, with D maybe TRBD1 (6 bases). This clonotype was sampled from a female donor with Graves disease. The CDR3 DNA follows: TGTGCCAGCAGCTCGAACAGGGACCAGCCCCAGCATTTT. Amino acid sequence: CASSSNRDQPQHF.